This TCR beta chain appears in the sequencing data of a study of cytomegalovirus exposure and HLA in healthy donors. The study, taken as a whole, reports: Likely technical artifact: a cluster of highly shared sequence variants.

PCR involved 60 Vbeta and 13 Jbeta primers. Clones were read by immunoSEQ multiplex PCR, and TCRdb kept only the in-frame ones, dropping some. The sample includes about 180,000 clones, roughly 82% of them seen just once. CDR1 SGHDT and CDR2 YYEEEE come from the germline V gene. The V gene end was trimmed by 4 bases and the J gene end by 4 bases; junction bases not matched to a gene: 7. The CDR3 loop spans 16 amino acids. Of note for this clone: Its matching antigen is unknown.

This sequence was found in a man aged 35-49 years in good health and CMV-seronegative. V gene TRBV5-6 combines with J gene TRBJ2-1, with 11 positions matching TRBD2. Sequencing was performed on PBMCs. CDR3 sequence: CASSLRTSGPYNEQFF. The CDR3 DNA is TGTGCCAGCAGCCTCAGGACTAGCGGGCCTTACAATGAGCAGTTCTTC.